The next 15 T cell receptor beta chains were all read from a single sample in a study of blood T cell repertoires in COVID-19. Libraries were prepared by immunoSEQ multiplex PCR; TCRdb keeps only in-frame clonotypes and omits some of them. The sample comprises 120,000 or so clones, around 81% of which are singletons, and about a sixth rests with the top ten. The sequenced material came from peripheral blood. The receptors were gathered from a man aged 25-45 years with COVID-19, enrolled during active disease.

The sample holds many counts of this clone. The chain couples TRBV5-1 to TRBJ2-7; perhaps TRBD1 as D (5 bases). CDR3 length: 14 amino acids. Germline values: CDR1 SGHRS, CDR2 YFSETQ. V was shortened by 5 bases and J by 3 bases, with 15 bases between the two germline ends. The CDR3 coding sequence is TGCGCCAGCAGTTCCCAGGGTTTTCTCTACGAGCAGTACTTC. Translating gives CASSSQGFLYEQYF.

The rearrangement joins TRBV29-1 to TRBJ2-1; D not resolved. This CDR3 has 14 amino acids. The germline V and J ends were trimmed by 5 bases and 0 bases, with 11 bases remaining between them. Germline CDR1 is SQVTM and CDR2 is ANQGSEA. CDR3 sequence: CSVQYQVSYNEQFF. For the CDR3, the DNA is TGCAGCGTTCAGTACCAGGTCTCCTACAATGAGCAGTTCTTC.

CDR3 sequence (DNA): TGTGCCAGCAGCCAAGATCTGACAGGTAGAGAAAATGGCTACACCTTC. This codes for CASSQDLTGRENGYTF. This chain joins TRBV4-2 and TRBJ1-2; maybe TRBD1 (6 bases). Deletions cut 0 bases from V and 6 bases from J, with 17 bases between. Looked up from germline, CDR1 is LGHNA and CDR2 is YNFKEQ. CDR3 length equals 16 residues.

This chain connects TRBV27 to TRBJ2-3, with 12 bases lining up with TRBD1. This CDR3 has 20 amino acids. The V gene end was trimmed by 5 bases and the J gene end by 0 bases; junction bases not matched to a gene: 15. Germline V gene sequence: CDR1 MNHEY, CDR2 SMNVEV (reference sequence). CDR3 sequence reads: CASSTLGQGATATSTDTQYF. In nucleotides, the CDR3 is TGTGCCAGCAGTACCCTGGGACAGGGGGCTACTGCTACTAGCACAGATACGCAGTATTTT.

This chain links TRBV4-1 with TRBJ2-3; possible D gene TRBD2, 5 bases. CDR3 size: 14 residues. The ends were cut back, 3 bases at V and 7 bases at J, with 14 bases in the middle. CDR1 and CDR2 (germline): MGHRA, YSYEKL. Here the CDR3 DNA reads TGCGCCAGCAGCCATCCGGGAATGGAAAATACGCAGTATTTT. It is translated as CASSHPGMENTQYF.

This clone has a handful of counts. The V and J genes are TRBV11-3 and TRBJ2-5, with 8 bases fitting TRBD1. The CDR3 totals 15 residues. After removal of 6 bases from V and 5 bases from J, the junction contained 11 bases not matched to a gene. Germline V gives CDR1 SGHNT, CDR2 YENEEA. DNA of the CDR3: TGTGCCAGCAGGGGGACAGGCGACCTGAGTGAGACCCAGTACTTC. This codes for CASRGTGDLSETQYF.

The chain has TRBV14 and TRBJ2-1; 9 positions match TRBD1. This CDR3 comprises 16 residues. The germline gives CDR1 SGHDN, CDR2 FVKESK. Germline trimming cut 4 bases from V and 8 bases from J; bases unmatched to any gene: 12. The CDR3 region is CASSPLGRQGGDEQFF. CDR3 nucleotides: TGTGCCAGCAGCCCCCTAGGGAGACAGGGGGGCGATGAGCAGTTCTTC.

DNA of the CDR3: TGTGCCTGGACCCTGAGACACTCTAATGAAAAACTGTTTTTT. It specifies CAWTLRHSNEKLFF. This chain connects TRBV30 to TRBJ1-4; D call uncertain. CDR1 and CDR2 from the germline V gene are GTSNPN and SVGIG (reference sequence). The CDR3 consists of 14 residues. The V end was cut by 4 bases, the J end by 3 bases, with 12 bases between.

The genes are TRBV10-1 and TRBJ2-2; D is uncertain. There are 14 residues in the CDR3. In germline, CDR1 is WNHNN, CDR2 SYGVQD (reference sequence). Deletions cut 0 bases from V and 6 bases from J, with 8 bases between. The CDR3 sequence is CASSESNRAGELFF. The CDR3 DNA reads as TGCGCCAGCAGTGAGTCGAATCGAGCCGGGGAGCTGTTTTTT.

The chain employs TRBV19 and TRBJ2-2; possibly TRBD2 for D (6 bases). The germline V and J ends were trimmed by 0 bases and 2 bases, with 10 bases remaining between them. This CDR3 is built from 16 residues. In germline, CDR1 is LNHDA, CDR2 SQIVND (reference sequence). DNA of the CDR3: TGTGCCAGTAGTATAGAAGGGACTGGAAACACCGGGGAGCTGTTTTTT. Its translation: CASSIEGTGNTGELFF.

This rearrangement joins TRBV15 to TRBJ1-2, with unresolved D. This CDR3 spans 16 amino acids. Trimming removed 8 bases from V and 1 base from J, with 20 bases in between. Germline values: CDR1 LNHNV, CDR2 YYDKDF (reference sequence). The CDR3 spells CATLDPGRHSNYGYTF. CDR3 DNA sequence: TGTGCCACCCTTGATCCGGGAAGGCACAGTAACTATGGCTACACCTTC.

The chain combines TRBV5-1 with TRBJ2-3, with 7 bases aligning to TRBD2. Unmatched junction bases numbered 10, after V lost 2 bases and J lost 4 bases. The CDR3 is 16 amino acids. Per germline, CDR1 SGHRS and CDR2 YFSETQ. The CDR3 DNA sequence: TGCGCCAGCAGCTTAAAAAGCGGGGTGGGGTCAGATACGCAGTATTTT. Translating it yields CASSLKSGVGSDTQYF.

This chain joins TRBV7-6 and TRBJ2-3; TRBD1 aligns across 9 bases. The CDR3 totals 17 residues. V was pared by 0 bases and J by 0 bases, with 4 bases of the junction left unmatched. Germline-derived CDR1 and CDR2 are SGHVS and FNYEAQ. The CDR3 sequence: CASSLAGQGLSTDTQYF. In nucleotides, the CDR3 is TGTGCCAGCAGCTTAGCTGGACAGGGGCTTAGCACAGATACGCAGTATTTT.

This clone was detected a few times. The V call is TRBV2, the J call TRBJ1-1; tentative D call: TRBD1 (5 bases). The germline gives CDR1 SNHLY, CDR2 FYNNEI. This CDR3 has 14 amino acids. Trimming took 7 bases from V and 1 from J, leaving 13 bases between them. CDR3 amino acids: CASTRAQGNTEAFF. DNA for the CDR3: TGTGCCAGCACCCGTGCGCAGGGGAACACTGAAGCTTTCTTT.

This rearrangement joins TRBV19 to TRBJ2-7; 8 bases map to TRBD1. CDR3 length: 14 residues. Germline CDR1 is LNHDA and CDR2 is SQIVND (reference sequence). J was trimmed by 6 bases and V by 4 bases; bases with no gene match: 8. The DNA for the CDR3 is TGTGCCAGTAGTAAACTACAAGGGACAGGCGAGCAGTACTTC. This encodes CASSKLQGTGEQYF.